The 26 T cell receptor beta chains presented below share a single source sample, sequenced in a study of OX40 agonist ivuxolimab in advanced cancers. The table came from immunoSEQ multiplex PCR; TCRdb's copy has only in-frame clones and leaves some out. The repertoire has roughly 62,000 clones, 86% of them found once; the top ten carry about 2.7%. The sample in question was CD4+ or CD8+ T cells sorted from blood, obtained in a trial of the OX40 agonist ivuxolimab. These receptors all come from an adult with an advanced solid tumor such as melanoma, head and neck, liver or kidney cancer.

V and J are TRBV10-3 and TRBJ2-3; D may be TRBD2 (7 bases). V was clipped by 0 bases and J by 3 bases, with 13 bases between them. This CDR3 has 16 residues. Per the germline V gene, CDR1 is ENHRY and CDR2 is SYGVKD. The DNA of the CDR3 is TGTGCCATCAGTGAGTCTCCGGGGGGCCGAACAGATACGCAGTATTTT. It codes for CAISESPGGRTDTQYF.

V is TRBV19 and J is TRBJ1-1, with D possibly TRBD1 on 5 matching bases. The germline CDR1 and CDR2 sequences are LNHDA and SQIVND (reference sequence). This CDR3 has 14 amino acids. Between the trimmed V and J ends, which lost 8 bases and 1 base, there was a span of 14 bases. CDR3 in DNA: TGTGCCAGTCGAGACAGCGGTGGGAACACTGAAGCTTTCTTT. Amino acids: CASRDSGGNTEAFF.

The rearrangement uses TRBV6-5 and TRBJ2-3, with D unclear. Germline values: CDR1 MNHEY, CDR2 SVGAGI. CDR3 length equals 13 residues. The V end was cut by 6 bases, the J end by 6 bases, with 13 bases between. The CDR3 loop reads CASSPPARDTQYF. In DNA form, the CDR3 reads TGTGCCAGCAGCCCCCCGGCCCGGGATACGCAGTATTTT.

V usage is TRBV7-1 and J usage is TRBJ1-5; no definite D call. TRBV7-1 is an ORF for which the function is uncertain. The CDR3 covers 12 residues. V shed 6 bases and J shed 2 bases, with 5 bases lying between them. CDR3 loop: CASREGNQPQHF. CDR3 bases: TGTGCCAGCAGGGAGGGCAATCAGCCCCAGCATTTT.

The chain has TRBV7-3 and TRBJ1-2; D may be TRBD1 (5 bases). This CDR3 has 13 amino acids. V was cut by 2 bases and J by 4 bases, with 8 bases left in between. Germline CDR1 and CDR2: SGHTA and FQGTGA. The CDR3 spells CASSLGAGYGYTF. CDR3 in DNA: TGTGCCAGCAGCTTAGGGGCGGGCTATGGCTACACCTTC.

The chain has TRBV19 and TRBJ2-5; the D is unclear. CDR3 size: 12 residues. Trimming took 1 base from V and 7 from J, leaving 7 bases between them. The germline V gene has CDR1 LNHDA and CDR2 SQIVND (reference sequence). CDR3 amino acids: CASSIGVGTQYF. The CDR3 DNA sequence: TGTGCCAGTAGTATAGGCGTGGGGACCCAGTACTTC.

This chain links TRBV7-2 with TRBJ2-3, with D possibly being TRBD2 (5 bases). Germline values: CDR1 SGHTA, CDR2 FQGNSA. This CDR3 comprises 15 residues. V dropped 5 bases and J dropped 0 bases, with 12 bases sitting between them. The CDR3 nucleotides read TGTGCCAGCAGCCAAACTAGAACTAGCACAGATACGCAGTATTTT. It encodes CASSQTRTSTDTQYF. Supplemented by reference TRBV7-2 and TRBJ2-3, the full variable domain reads GAGVSQSPSNKVTEKGKDVELRCDPISGHTALYWYRQSLGQGLEFLIYFQGNSAPDKSGLPSDRFSAERTGGSVSTLTIQRTQQEDSAVYLCASSQTRTSTDTQYFGPGTRLTVL.

The V and J genes are TRBV14 and TRBJ1-1; D gene ambiguous. V was trimmed by 0 bases and J by 4 bases, leaving 6 bases between them. The CDR3 is 13 residues long. Germline CDR1 SGHDN, CDR2 FVKESK. The CDR3 loop reads CASSQEVATEAFF. CDR3 DNA sequence: TGTGCCAGCAGCCAAGAAGTAGCCACTGAAGCTTTCTTT.

V usage is TRBV7-2 and J usage is TRBJ2-3, with D hard to call. The germline V gene has CDR1 SGHTA and CDR2 FQGNSA. V lost 5 bases to trimming and J lost 1 base, with 4 bases between them. The CDR3 length is 12 residues. CDR3 nucleotide sequence: TGTGCCAGCAGCCCCCGCACAGATACGCAGTATTTT. It encodes CASSPRTDTQYF.

V is TRBV5-1 and J is TRBJ2-3; 10 nucleotides match TRBD1. The CDR3 totals 16 residues. The germline V gene encodes CDR1 SGHRS and CDR2 YFSETQ. J gave up 5 bases and V 2 bases, and 8 bases lay outside the gene matches. CDR3 bases: TGCGCCAGCAGCTTAGACAGGGGGCATGGGAGAGATACGCAGTATTTT. Encoded protein: CASSLDRGHGRDTQYF. Combining the CDR3 with reference TRBV5-1 and TRBJ2-3 gives the whole variable domain KAGVTQTPRYLIKTRGQQVTLSCSPISGHRSVSWYQQTPGQGLQFLFEYFSETQRNKGNFPGRFSGRQFSNSRSEMNVSTLELGDSALYLCASSLDRGHGRDTQYFGPGTRLTVL.

This chain links TRBV28 with TRBJ1-2; TRBD1 matches 7 bases. V lost 5 bases, J lost 4 bases, and 7 bases stayed unmatched. CDR1 and CDR2 (germline): MDHEN, SYDVKM. The length of the CDR3 is 14 residues. The CDR3 loop is CASSPRDRVYGYTF. CDR3 nucleotides: TGTGCCAGCAGTCCTCGAGACAGGGTCTATGGCTACACCTTC.

The chain joins TRBV29-1 to TRBJ2-5, with a weak D call TRBD2 (6 bases). CDR3 length: 11 amino acids. The V gene's germline CDR1 is SQVTM and CDR2 ANQGSEA. The V and J ends lost 7 bases and 7 bases respectively, with 13 bases between them. CDR3 nucleotides: TGCAGCGGGGCGGGGTGTCCGACCCAGTACTTC. The encoded protein is CSGAGCPTQYF.

This chain joins TRBV5-1 and TRBJ2-5; the D gene could be TRBD1 or TRBD2 (6 bases each). Germline V gives CDR1 SGHRS, CDR2 YFSETQ. The CDR3 totals 14 residues. Trimming took 4 bases from V and 4 from J, leaving 14 bases between them. For the CDR3, the DNA is TGCGCCAGCAGCGAGGTACAGGGAGGAGAGACCCAGTACTTC. Its protein is CASSEVQGGETQYF.

V gene TRBV7-2 combines with J gene TRBJ2-1, with TRBD2 matching 8 bases. This CDR3 has 16 amino acids. CDR1 SGHTA and CDR2 FQGNSA come from the germline V gene. J was trimmed by 2 bases and V by 5 bases; bases with no gene match: 8. The CDR3 sequence is CASSVAGGVTYNEQFF. The CDR3 DNA follows: TGTGCCAGCAGCGTGGCCGGGGGGGTGACCTACAATGAGCAGTTCTTC.

V is TRBV11-2 and J is TRBJ1-3; D unresolved. The V and J ends lost 8 bases and 0 bases respectively, with 8 bases between them. CDR1 is SGHAT and CDR2 is FQNNGV in the germline V gene. CDR3 length equals 13 residues. The CDR3 region has the DNA TGTGCCAGCCGGTTAATCTCTGGAAACACCATATATTTT. Protein product: CASRLISGNTIYF.

This chain uses TRBV19 with TRBJ1-1; 11 nucleotides align to TRBD1. The germline gives CDR1 LNHDA, CDR2 SQIVND (reference sequence). Unmatched junction bases numbered 7, after V lost 2 bases and J lost 5 bases. The CDR3 has 16 amino acids. Here the CDR3 DNA reads TGTGCCAGTAGTATACTGGACAGGGGGCTAATGACTGAAGCTTTCTTT. Translation: CASSILDRGLMTEAFF.

V is TRBV30 and J is TRBJ2-2; tentative D call: TRBD1 (5 bases). The germline V gene has CDR1 GTSNPN and CDR2 SVGIG (reference sequence). The CDR3 extends over 13 amino acids. The germline V and J ends were trimmed by 1 base and 2 bases, with 5 bases remaining between them. This CDR3 is CAWSGGNTGELFF. Here the CDR3 DNA reads TGTGCCTGGAGTGGGGGCAACACCGGGGAGCTGTTTTTT.

The V and J genes are TRBV7-9 and TRBJ2-7, with D tentatively TRBD1 (5 bases). The CDR3 spans 16 residues. Germline V gives CDR1 SEHNR, CDR2 FQNEAQ (reference sequence). Trimming cost V 2 bases and J 1 base, with 15 bases left between them. CDR3 in DNA: TGTGCCAGCAGCTTACGCCCGCCAGGGAATTCCTACGAGCAGTACTTC. It codes for CASSLRPPGNSYEQYF.

The chain uses TRBV7-3 and TRBJ1-4; D is possibly TRBD1 (5 bases). Germline assignment: CDR1 SGHTA and CDR2 FQGTGA. V was shortened by 2 bases and J by 4 bases, with 5 bases between the two germline ends. CDR3 length: 13 residues. The CDR3 loop reads CASSLQGNEKLFF. The CDR3 DNA reads as TGTGCCAGCAGCTTACAGGGTAATGAAAAACTGTTTTTT.

The rearrangement links TRBV7-8 to TRBJ2-7; 11 bases align to TRBD2. There are 18 residues in the CDR3. Germline-derived CDR1 and CDR2 are SGHVS and FQNEAQ. After removal of 1 base from V and 1 base from J, the junction contained 9 bases not matched to a gene. The CDR3 region has the DNA TGTGCCAGCAGCTTAGGCGGCCTACTAGCGGGGGTGTCCTACGAGCAGTACTTC. Translation gives CASSLGGLLAGVSYEQYF.

This chain joins TRBV7-3 and TRBJ1-2; possibly TRBD1 for D (6 bases). The CDR3 has 18 residues. Trimming shortened V by 2 bases and J by 8 bases, and 27 bases separated the two germline ends. Germline values: CDR1 SGHTA, CDR2 FQGTGA. CDR3 loop: CASSLGFRTVEDVCGYTF. The CDR3 DNA follows: TGTGCCAGCAGCTTAGGTTTCCGGACAGTGGAAGACGTCTGCGGCTACACCTTC.

The rearrangement links TRBV18 to TRBJ2-1, with D possibly TRBD2 on 6 matching bases. The CDR3 consists of 16 residues. Per germline, CDR1 KGHSH and CDR2 LQKENI. V lost 1 base and J lost 4, with 14 bases in between. The DNA for the CDR3 is TGTGCCAGCTCACCACGACTAGTAGGGGCGTACAATGAGCAGTTCTTC. This encodes CASSPRLVGAYNEQFF.

The chain is built from TRBV5-1 and TRBJ1-1; D gene ambiguous. V was cut by 2 bases and J by 0 bases, with 8 bases left in between. The V gene's germline CDR1 is SGHRS and CDR2 YFSETQ. CDR3 length: 14 amino acids. For the CDR3, the DNA is TGCGCCAGCAGCTTCAACAGCATGAACACTGAAGCTTTCTTT. It translates to CASSFNSMNTEAFF.

The chain joins TRBV6-5 to TRBJ1-2; TRBD1 agrees at 9 bases. Germline loops: CDR1 MNHEY, CDR2 SVGAGI. The CDR3 sequence is 16 residues long. The V and J ends lost 0 bases and 7 bases, in that order; junction bases with no gene match: 9. This CDR3 reads CASSYSGQGSTFGYTF. The CDR3, as DNA: TGTGCCAGCAGTTACTCGGGACAGGGTTCTACGTTTGGCTACACCTTC.

The chain uses TRBV5-1 and TRBJ2-3; TRBD2 matches at 12 bases. Germline V lookup: CDR1 SGHRS, CDR2 YFSETQ. The V and J ends lost 2 bases and 4 bases, in that order; junction bases with no gene match: 8. This CDR3 has 17 residues. As DNA, the CDR3 is TGCGCCAGCAGCTTCTCCGGGACTAGCGGGCCTGCAGATACGCAGTATTTT. Translated, it gives CASSFSGTSGPADTQYF. Drawing the rest from reference TRBV5-1 and TRBJ2-3, the complete variable domain is KAGVTQTPRYLIKTRGQQVTLSCSPISGHRSVSWYQQTPGQGLQFLFEYFSETQRNKGNFPGRFSGRQFSNSRSEMNVSTLELGDSALYLCASSFSGTSGPADTQYFGPGTRLTVL.

The rearrangement joins TRBV28 to TRBJ2-2; possible D gene TRBD1, 5 bases. V was clipped by 5 bases and J by 1 base, with 11 bases between them. This CDR3 comprises 15 residues. CDR1 and CDR2 from the germline V gene are MDHEN and SYDVKM. CDR3 residues: CASSLMTVNTGELFF. DNA for the CDR3: TGTGCCAGCAGTCTTATGACAGTGAACACCGGGGAGCTGTTTTTT.